This T cell receptor (beta chain) was sequenced during a study of blood T cell repertoires in COVID-19. About the study: Nucleic acid was either cDNA or gDNA, and it came from T cells, B-cell-depleted T cells, or PBMCs.

Generated by immunoSEQ multiplex PCR, the TCRdb table keeps only in-frame clones and is missing some. Altogether roughly 350,000 clones are present, about 93% being singletons, with the ten largest covering 3% to 4%. Germline V CDR1 and CDR2: MDHEN, SYDVKM. V was clipped by 6 bases and J by 4 bases; unmatched bases: 3. The CDR3 is 14 residues long. The table lists this clone with a few counts. Sequences were obtained from peripheral blood. The TCR originated in a woman younger than 30 who had recovered from COVID-19. J is TRBJ2-2 and V is TRBV28; 9 positions agree with TRBD2. In nucleotides, the CDR3 is TGTGCCAGCAGCCATAGCGGGAGCACCGGGGAGCTGTTTTTT. This gives the protein CASSHSGSTGELFF.